The clone carrying this TCR beta chain was found a few times. Its antigen remains unknown. This record comes from a study of T-cell memory formation after mild COVID-19. Findings and limits, study-wide: CD4+ contracting clones lay mainly in CM and EM, CD8+ ones in EMRA.

V gave up 5 bases and J gave up 3 bases; unmatched junction bases: 3. This CDR3 contains 13 residues. Germline CDR1 reads KGHSH; CDR2 reads LQKENI. TCRdb itself ran the 5' RACE reads through MiXCR, one entry per CDR3 protein. Of about 300,000 distinct CDR3 sequences listed, roughly a fifth are singletons. The material sequenced was PBMCs or a T cell subset sorted from them (not recorded which). The chain is built from TRBV18 and TRBJ1-2; TRBD1 matches 7 bases. This receptor was obtained from a man aged 18 to 35 who had mild COVID-19 (a few samples of this study predate the infection). Cell type and time point are not known. The CDR3 reads CASSYDRDYGYTF. CDR3 sequence (DNA): TGTGCCAGCTCATACGACAGGGACTATGGCTACACCTTC.